A selection of T cell receptor beta chains follows, all from one sample in a study of response to subunit inactivated influenza vaccine. TCRdb processed the RT-PCR reads anew with MiXCR; each CDR3 protein has one entry. The data hold hundreds of thousands of distinct CDR3 sequences, with about 15% observed a single time. This specimen consisted of PBMCs from blood, obtained less than 15 days before vaccination. The receptors originated from a man aged 45-65 years who received an inactivated influenza vaccine. The CDR3 runs from the conserved cysteine through the conserved F or W. Each record gives: V gene, J gene, D gene, CDR3 length, clone size, CDR3 protein, CDR3 DNA. The D gene is left open where the match is weak. Not every row has a clone size; where given, it reads once, few, many or a size class.

TRBV20-1,TRBJ2-5,-,15,-,CSAREGAGPQETQYF,TGCAGTGCTAGAGAGGGTGCCGGTCCACAAGAGACCCAGTACTTC
TRBV4-3,TRBJ2-6,-,16,few,CASSQISGDGANVLTF,TGCGCCAGCAGCCAAATCTCAGGAGACGGGGCCAACGTCCTGACTTTC
TRBV28,TRBJ1-5,-,15,-,CAVRRAGRVNQPQHF,TGTGCCGTTCGGCGCGCAGGACGGGTCAATCAGCCCCAGCATTTT
TRBV5-1,TRBJ2-3,-,15,-,CASSLASGLQDTQYF,TGCGCCAGCAGCTTGGCCAGTGGGCTTCAGGATACGCAGTATTTT
TRBV18,TRBJ1-1,-,13,few,CASSRTGLGEAFF,TGTGCCAGCTCACGCACAGGGCTTGGTGAAGCTTTCTTT
TRBV14,TRBJ2-3,-,14,-,CASSQVDGWRTQYF,TGTGCCAGCAGCCAAGTAGATGGTTGGCGAACGCAGTATTTT
TRBV6-2/TRBV6-3,TRBJ2-3,-,13,-,CASSIFFPDTQYF,TGTGCCAGCAGTATTTTCTTTCCAGATACGCAGTATTTT
TRBV20-1,TRBJ2-3,-,14,-,CSARIGRAEDTQYF,TGCAGTGCCCGGATCGGACGCGCCGAAGATACGCAGTATTTT
TRBV3-1,TRBJ2-1,TRBD2,16,many,CASSQVRTSGLGEQFF,TGTGCCAGCAGCCAAGTCCGGACTAGCGGCTTAGGTGAGCAGTTCTTC
TRBV28,TRBJ2-2,-,12,few,CASRVGARELFF,TGTGCCAGCAGGGTCGGGGCGAGGGAGCTGTTTTTT
TRBV27,TRBJ1-1,-,14,-,CASSPGGWHTEAFF,TGTGCCAGCAGTCCTGGGGGCTGGCACACTGAAGCTTTCTTT
TRBV4-3,TRBJ1-4,-,17,-,CASSQDIQPAGGEKLFF,TGCGCCAGCAGCCAAGATATTCAACCCGCGGGGGGTGAAAAACTGTTTTTT
TRBV3-1,TRBJ2-1,TRBD2,16,few,CASSPRGRGTYNEQFF,TGTGCCAGCAGCCCCCGGGGGAGGGGCACCTACAATGAGCAGTTCTTC
TRBV15,TRBJ1-5,-,15,many,CATSRDPGSNQPQHF,TGTGCCACCAGCAGAGATCCGGGTAGCAATCAGCCCCAGCATTTT
TRBV29-1,TRBJ2-3,TRBD2,15,few,CSVSTGGGPADTQYF,TGCAGCGTCTCAACCGGGGGAGGGCCAGCAGATACGCAGTATTTT
TRBV5-6,TRBJ2-7,-,16,-,CASSLAPSSNAYEQYF,TGTGCCAGCAGCTTGGCCCCCTCGAGCAACGCCTACGAGCAGTACTTC